This is a list of T cell receptor beta chains from one sample in a study of early T cells in non-severe SARS-CoV-2 infection. TCRdb recomputed calls from the 5' RACE reads with MiXCR, one row per CDR3 protein. The data show more than 55,000 distinct CDR3 sequences, with 10% to 15% seen just once and around 5% held by the top ten. Sequenced: whole blood. These receptors came from an adult who was a healthcare worker with PCR-confirmed SARS-CoV-2 infection or an uninfected control (not recorded which). Both conserved end residues are trimmed from each CDR3. Clone sizes are given selectively: once, few, many, or a class where the clone is expanded.

many	TRBV5-6	TRBJ2-1	ASSLDLGSNDHEQF
many	TRBV5-4	TRBJ1-3	ASSPDRERSGNTIY
many	TRBV12-3/TRBV12-4	TRBJ1-1	ASSFFMNTEAF
NA	TRBV29-1	TRBJ1-2	SGGTGGSYT
NA	TRBV6-1	TRBJ2-3	ASSGLAGSTDTQY
many	TRBV6-2/TRBV6-3	TRBJ1-1	ASSYGRQAF
many	TRBV14	TRBJ2-7	ASSQVSYEQY
many	TRBV7-9	TRBJ2-2	ASSFYQGEVGTGELF
few	TRBV3-1	TRBJ1-6	ASKMTGGGNSPLH
NA	TRBV5-1	TRBJ1-6	ASRGEGGPYNSPLH
NA	TRBV10-3	TRBJ2-5	AISESRGGRQETQY
few	TRBV5-4	TRBJ2-2	ASSLVGQGYGGELF
many	TRBV7-9	TRBJ2-1	ASSLQYNEQF
NA	TRBV11-2	TRBJ1-1	ASSFAGTAMNTEAF
many	TRBV7-8	TRBJ2-1	ASSPRVWQGLDNEQF
NA	TRBV3-1	TRBJ1-3	ASTLSRGDGGNTIY
many	TRBV5-1	TRBJ1-1	ASSFTGYTEAF
NA	TRBV14	TRBJ2-5	ASSPGAQETQY
many	TRBV7-3	TRBJ1-6	ASSLGAGRRSPLH
NA	TRBV27	TRBJ2-5	ASSFPGGETQY
NA	TRBV9	TRBJ2-4	ASSQALGRNIQY
many	TRBV4-1	TRBJ2-7	ASATADTYEQY
NA	TRBV5-8	TRBJ1-1	ASSWGDRVNTEAF
many	TRBV7-9	TRBJ2-7	ASSYGNNPYEQY
many	TRBV5-1	TRBJ1-1	ASSLVSGANTEAF
few	TRBV7-2	TRBJ2-3	ASSSTSGDTQY
many	TRBV5-1	TRBJ1-1	ASSLQGQGEAF
few	TRBV10-1	TRBJ2-1	ASSVTTGYNEQF
few	TRBV4-3	TRBJ2-3	ASSQDRDRTDTQY
many	TRBV14	TRBJ2-3	ASSLRGGMTESTDTQY
many	TRBV5-1	TRBJ1-5	ASSLTGGNQPQH
NA	TRBV27	TRBJ1-6	ASSPGTRGYNSPLH
many	TRBV18	TRBJ1-1	ASSSGQANTEAF
few	TRBV2	TRBJ2-5	AGEGGEQETQY
many	TRBV20-1	TRBJ1-2	SARDRLWVAGYT
many	TRBV2	TRBJ1-1	ASSGDDRTEAF
NA	TRBV20-1	TRBJ2-1	SASPGLAYNEQF
many	TRBV9	TRBJ2-7	ASSPRHGGLYEQY
few	TRBV6-2/TRBV6-3	TRBJ1-5	ASSPGRQPQH
many	TRBV5-1	TRBJ2-7	ASSPRTGNPTYEQY
NA	TRBV12-3/TRBV12-4	TRBJ2-7	ASSSRGSGYEQY
NA	TRBV7-2	TRBJ1-6	ASSVRNPPLH
NA	TRBV5-1	TRBJ2-3	ASSLASSVFTDTQY
NA	TRBV10-3	TRBJ2-2	AISASPGQLNTGELF
many	TRBV10-2	TRBJ2-3	ASSGGVSTDTQY